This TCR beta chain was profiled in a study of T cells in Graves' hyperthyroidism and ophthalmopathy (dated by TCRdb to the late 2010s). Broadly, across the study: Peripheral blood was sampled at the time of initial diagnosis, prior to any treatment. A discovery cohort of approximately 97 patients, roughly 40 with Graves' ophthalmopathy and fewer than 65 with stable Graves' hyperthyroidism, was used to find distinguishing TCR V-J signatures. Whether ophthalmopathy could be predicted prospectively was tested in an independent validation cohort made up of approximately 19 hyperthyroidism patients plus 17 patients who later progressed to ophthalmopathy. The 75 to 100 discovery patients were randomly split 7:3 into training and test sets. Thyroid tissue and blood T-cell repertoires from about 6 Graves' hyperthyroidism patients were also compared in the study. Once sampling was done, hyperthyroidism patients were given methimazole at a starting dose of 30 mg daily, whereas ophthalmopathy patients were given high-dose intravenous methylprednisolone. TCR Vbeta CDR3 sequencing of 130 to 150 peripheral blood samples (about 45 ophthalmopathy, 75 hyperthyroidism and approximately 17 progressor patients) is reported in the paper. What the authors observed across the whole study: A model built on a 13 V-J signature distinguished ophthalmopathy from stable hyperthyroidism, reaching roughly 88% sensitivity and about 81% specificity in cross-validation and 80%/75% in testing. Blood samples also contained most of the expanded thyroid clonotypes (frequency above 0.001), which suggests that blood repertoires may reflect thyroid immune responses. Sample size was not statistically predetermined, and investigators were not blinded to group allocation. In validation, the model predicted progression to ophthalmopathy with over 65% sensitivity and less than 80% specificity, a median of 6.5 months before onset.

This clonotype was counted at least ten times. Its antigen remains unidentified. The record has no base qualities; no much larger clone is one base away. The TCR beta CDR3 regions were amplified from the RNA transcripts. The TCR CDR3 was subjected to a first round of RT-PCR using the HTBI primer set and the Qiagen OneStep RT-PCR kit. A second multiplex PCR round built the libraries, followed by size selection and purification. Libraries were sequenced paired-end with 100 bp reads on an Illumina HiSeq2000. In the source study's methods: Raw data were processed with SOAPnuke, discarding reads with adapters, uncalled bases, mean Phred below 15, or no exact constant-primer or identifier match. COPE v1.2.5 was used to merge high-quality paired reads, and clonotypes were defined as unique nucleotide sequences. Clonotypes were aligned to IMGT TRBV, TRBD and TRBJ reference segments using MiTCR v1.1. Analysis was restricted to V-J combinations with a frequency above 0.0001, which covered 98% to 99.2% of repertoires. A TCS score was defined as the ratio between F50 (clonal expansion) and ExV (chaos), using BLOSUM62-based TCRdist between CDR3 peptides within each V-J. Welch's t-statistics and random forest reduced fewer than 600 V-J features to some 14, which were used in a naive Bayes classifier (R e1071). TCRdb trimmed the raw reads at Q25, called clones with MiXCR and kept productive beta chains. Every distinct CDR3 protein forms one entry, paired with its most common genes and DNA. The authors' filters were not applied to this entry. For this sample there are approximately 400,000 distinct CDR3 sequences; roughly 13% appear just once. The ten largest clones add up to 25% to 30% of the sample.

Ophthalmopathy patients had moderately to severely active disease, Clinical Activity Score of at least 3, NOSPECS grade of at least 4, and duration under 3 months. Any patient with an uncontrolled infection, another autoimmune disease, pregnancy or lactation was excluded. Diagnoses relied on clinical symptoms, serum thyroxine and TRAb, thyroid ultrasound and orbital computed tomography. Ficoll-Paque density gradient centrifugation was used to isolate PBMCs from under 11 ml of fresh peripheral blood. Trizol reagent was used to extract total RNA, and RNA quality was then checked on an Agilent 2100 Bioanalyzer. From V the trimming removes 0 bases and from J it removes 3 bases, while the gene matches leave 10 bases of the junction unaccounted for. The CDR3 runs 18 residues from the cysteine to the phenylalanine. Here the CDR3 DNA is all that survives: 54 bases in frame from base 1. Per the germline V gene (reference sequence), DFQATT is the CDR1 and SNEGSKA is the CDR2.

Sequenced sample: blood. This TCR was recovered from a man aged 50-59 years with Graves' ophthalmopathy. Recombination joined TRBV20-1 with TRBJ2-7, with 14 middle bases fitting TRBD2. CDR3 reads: CSARDAGTSGRGSYEQYF. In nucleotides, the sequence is TGCAGTGCTAGAGACGCCGGGACTAGCGGGAGAGGGAGCTACGAGCAGTACTTC.